This T cell receptor beta chain came from a study of blood T cell repertoires in COVID-19. Study-level background: Material from acute and convalescent COVID-19 was sourced from the United States, Italy and Spain. From T cells, B-cell-depleted T cells, or PBMCs came the material, which was cDNA or gDNA.

Original data processing: It was from reference gene primer amplification that nucleated cell counts were estimated. This table comes from immunoSEQ multiplex PCR, and its TCRdb copy is limited to in-frame clones, with some not included. Clone size and V and J calls were adopted from that table, with D and trimming inferred from the DNA. The sample has roughly 78,000 clones, roughly 87% seen once. The source of this sequence is a man in his fifties or sixties with acute or convalescent COVID-19. What was sequenced was peripheral blood.

The CDR3 protein is CASTRGGSYSPLHF. The CDR3 DNA sequence: TGTGCCAGCACTAGGGGCGGATCGTATTCACCCCTCCACTTT. This sequence joins TRBV6-5 and TRBJ1-6; a possible D gene is TRBD1 (5 bases). The length of the CDR3 is 14 residues. Trimming pared 7 bases from V and 8 bases from J, leaving 15 bases between. Germline loops: CDR1 MNHEY, CDR2 SVGAGI.